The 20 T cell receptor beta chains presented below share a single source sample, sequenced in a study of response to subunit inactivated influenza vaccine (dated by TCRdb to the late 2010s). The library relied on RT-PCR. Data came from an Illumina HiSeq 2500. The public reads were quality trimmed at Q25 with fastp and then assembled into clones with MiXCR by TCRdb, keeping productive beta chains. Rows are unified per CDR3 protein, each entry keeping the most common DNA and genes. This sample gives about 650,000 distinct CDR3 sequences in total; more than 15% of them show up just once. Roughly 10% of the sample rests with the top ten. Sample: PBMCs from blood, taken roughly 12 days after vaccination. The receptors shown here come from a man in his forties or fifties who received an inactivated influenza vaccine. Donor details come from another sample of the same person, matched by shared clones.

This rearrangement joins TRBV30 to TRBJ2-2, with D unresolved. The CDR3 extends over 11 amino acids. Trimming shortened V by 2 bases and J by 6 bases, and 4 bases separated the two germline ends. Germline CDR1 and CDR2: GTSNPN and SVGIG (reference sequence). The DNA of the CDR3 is TGTGCCTGGAGTCGGGCCGGGGAGCTGTTTTTT. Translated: CAWSRAGELFF. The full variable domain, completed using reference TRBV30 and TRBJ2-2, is SQTIHQWPATLVQPVGSPLSLECTVEGTSNPNLYWYRQAAGRGLQLLFYSVGIGQISSEVPQNLSASRPQDRQFILSSKKLLLSDSGFYLCAWSRAGELFFGEGSRLTVL.

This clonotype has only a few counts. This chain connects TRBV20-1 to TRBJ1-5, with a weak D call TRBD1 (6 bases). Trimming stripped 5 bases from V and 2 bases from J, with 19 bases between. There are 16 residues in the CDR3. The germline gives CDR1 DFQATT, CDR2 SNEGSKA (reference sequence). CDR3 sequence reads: CSASLRGVVRNQPQHF. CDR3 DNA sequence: TGCAGTGCTTCCCTTAGGGGGGTCGTACGCAATCAGCCCCAGCATTTT.

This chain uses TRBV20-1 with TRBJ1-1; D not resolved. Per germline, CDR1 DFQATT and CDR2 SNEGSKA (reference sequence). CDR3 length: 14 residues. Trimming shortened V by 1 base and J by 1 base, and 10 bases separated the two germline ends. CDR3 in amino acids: CSARVATGNTEAFF. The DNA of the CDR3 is TGCAGTGCTAGAGTGGCGACGGGGAACACTGAAGCTTTCTTT.

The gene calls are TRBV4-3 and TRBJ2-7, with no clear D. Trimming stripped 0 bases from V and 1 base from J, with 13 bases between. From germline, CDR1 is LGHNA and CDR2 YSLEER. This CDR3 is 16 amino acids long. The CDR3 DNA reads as TGCGCCAGCAGCCAAGATCCCCAGTTATATTCCTACGAGCAGTACTTC. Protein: CASSQDPQLYSYEQYF.

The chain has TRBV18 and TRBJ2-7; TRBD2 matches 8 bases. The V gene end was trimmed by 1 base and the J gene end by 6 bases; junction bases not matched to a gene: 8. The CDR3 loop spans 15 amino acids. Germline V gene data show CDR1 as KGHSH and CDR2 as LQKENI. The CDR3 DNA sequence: TGTGCCAGCTCACCACTGGCCGGGAGGGAAGGCGAGCAGTACTTC. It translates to CASSPLAGREGEQYF. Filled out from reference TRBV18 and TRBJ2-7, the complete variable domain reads NAGVMQNPRHLVRRRGQEARLRCSPMKGHSHVYWYRQLPEEGLKFMVYLQKENIIDESGMPKERFSAEFPKEGPSILRIQQVVRGDSAAYFCASSPLAGREGEQYFGPGTRLTVT.

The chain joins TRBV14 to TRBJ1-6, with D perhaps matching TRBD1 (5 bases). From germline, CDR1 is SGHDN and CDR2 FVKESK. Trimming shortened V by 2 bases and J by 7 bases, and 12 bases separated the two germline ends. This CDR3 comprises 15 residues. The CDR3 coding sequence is TGTGCCAGCAGCCAATCTCGCGGGGGAAATTCACCCCTCCACTTT. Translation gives CASSQSRGGNSPLHF.

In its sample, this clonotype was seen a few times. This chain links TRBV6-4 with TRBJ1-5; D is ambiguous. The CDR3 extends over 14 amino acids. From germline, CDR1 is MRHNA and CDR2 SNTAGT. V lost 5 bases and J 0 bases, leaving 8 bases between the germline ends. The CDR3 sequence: CASSPQHSNQPQHF. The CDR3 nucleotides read TGTGCCAGCAGTCCTCAACATAGCAATCAGCCCCAGCATTTT.

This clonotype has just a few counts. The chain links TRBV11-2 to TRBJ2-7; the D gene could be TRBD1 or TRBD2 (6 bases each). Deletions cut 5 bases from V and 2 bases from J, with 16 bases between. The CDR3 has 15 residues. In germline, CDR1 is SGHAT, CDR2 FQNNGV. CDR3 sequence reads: CASSRPEEGAYEQYF. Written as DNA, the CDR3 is TGTGCCAGCAGCCGCCCGGAGGAGGGGGCCTACGAGCAGTACTTC.

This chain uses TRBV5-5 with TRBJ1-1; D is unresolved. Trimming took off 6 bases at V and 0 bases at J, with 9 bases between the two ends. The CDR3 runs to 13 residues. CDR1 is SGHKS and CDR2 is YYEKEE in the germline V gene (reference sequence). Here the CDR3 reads CASNVEVNTEAFF. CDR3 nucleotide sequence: TGTGCCAGCAATGTGGAGGTGAACACTGAAGCTTTCTTT.

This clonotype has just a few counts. The CDR3 spells CSARDRTGLMNTEAFF. The DNA for the CDR3 is TGCAGTGCTAGAGACCGGACAGGGCTGATGAACACTGAAGCTTTCTTT. The chain recombines TRBV20-1 with TRBJ1-1; TRBD1 matches 8 bases. Germline-derived CDR1 and CDR2 are DFQATT and SNEGSKA (reference sequence). CDR3 length equals 16 residues. The V segment lost 0 bases and the J segment 0 bases; nucleotides outside the gene matches: 6.

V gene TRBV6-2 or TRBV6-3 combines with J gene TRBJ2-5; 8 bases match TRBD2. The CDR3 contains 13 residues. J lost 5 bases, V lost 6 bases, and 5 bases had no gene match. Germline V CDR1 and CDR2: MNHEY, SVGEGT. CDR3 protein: CASRAGVGETQYF. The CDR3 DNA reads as TGTGCCAGCAGAGCGGGGGTAGGGGAGACCCAGTACTTC.

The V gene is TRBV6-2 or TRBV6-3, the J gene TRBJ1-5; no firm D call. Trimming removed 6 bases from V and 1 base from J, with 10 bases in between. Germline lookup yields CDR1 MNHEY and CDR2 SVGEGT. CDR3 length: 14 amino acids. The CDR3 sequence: CASRVDTSNQPQHF. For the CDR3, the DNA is TGTGCCAGCAGGGTGGATACGAGCAATCAGCCCCAGCATTTT.

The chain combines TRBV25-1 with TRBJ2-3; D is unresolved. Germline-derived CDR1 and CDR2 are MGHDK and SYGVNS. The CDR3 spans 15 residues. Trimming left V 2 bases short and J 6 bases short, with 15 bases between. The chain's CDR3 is CASSERASGEDTQYF. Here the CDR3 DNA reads TGTGCCAGCAGTGAACGGGCTAGTGGTGAGGATACGCAGTATTTT.

CDR3 nucleotides: TGCGCCAGCAGTTGGGGGACCGGGGCGGATGAAAAACTGTTTTTT. Encoded protein: CASSWGTGADEKLFF. The chain carries TRBV5-1 and TRBJ1-4; maybe TRBD1 (5 bases). The CDR3 totals 15 residues. Germline V CDR1 and CDR2: SGHRS, YFSETQ. V gave up 5 bases and J gave up 6 bases, with 17 bases separating them.

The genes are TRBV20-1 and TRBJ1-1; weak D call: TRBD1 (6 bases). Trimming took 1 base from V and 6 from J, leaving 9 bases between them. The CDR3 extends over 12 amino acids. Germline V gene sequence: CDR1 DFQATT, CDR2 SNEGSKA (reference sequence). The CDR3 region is CSARGAGAEAFF. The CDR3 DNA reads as TGCAGTGCTAGAGGGGCAGGGGCTGAAGCTTTCTTT.

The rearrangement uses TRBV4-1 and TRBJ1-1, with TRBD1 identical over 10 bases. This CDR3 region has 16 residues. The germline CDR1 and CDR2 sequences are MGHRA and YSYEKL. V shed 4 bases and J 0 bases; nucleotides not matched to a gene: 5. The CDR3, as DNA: TGCGCCAGCAGCCTCGCCGACAGGGGGCTGAACACTGAAGCTTTCTTT. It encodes CASSLADRGLNTEAFF.

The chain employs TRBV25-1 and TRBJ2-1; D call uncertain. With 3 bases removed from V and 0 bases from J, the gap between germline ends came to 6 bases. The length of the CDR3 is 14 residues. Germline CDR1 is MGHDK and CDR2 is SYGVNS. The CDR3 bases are TGTGCCAGCAGTGAGCCGGGCTCCTACAATGAGCAGTTCTTC. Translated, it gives CASSEPGSYNEQFF. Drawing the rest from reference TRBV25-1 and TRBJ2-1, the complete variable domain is EADIYQTPRYLVIGTGKKITLECSQTMGHDKMYWYQQDPGMELHLIHYSYGVNSTEKGDLSSESTVSRIRTEHFPLTLESARPSHTSQYLCASSEPGSYNEQFFGPGTRLTVL.

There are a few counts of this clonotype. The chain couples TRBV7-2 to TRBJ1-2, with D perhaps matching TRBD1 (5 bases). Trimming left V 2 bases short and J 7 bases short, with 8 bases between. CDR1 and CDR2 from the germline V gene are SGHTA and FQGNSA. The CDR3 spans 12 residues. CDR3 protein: CASSLWGSGYTF. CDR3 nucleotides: TGTGCCAGCAGCTTATGGGGGTCTGGCTACACCTTC.

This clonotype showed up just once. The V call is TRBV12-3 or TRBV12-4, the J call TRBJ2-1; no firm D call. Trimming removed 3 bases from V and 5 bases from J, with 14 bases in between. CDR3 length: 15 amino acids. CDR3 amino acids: CASSFAGQIHNEQFF. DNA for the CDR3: TGTGCCAGCAGTTTCGCTGGGCAGATTCACAATGAGCAGTTCTTC.

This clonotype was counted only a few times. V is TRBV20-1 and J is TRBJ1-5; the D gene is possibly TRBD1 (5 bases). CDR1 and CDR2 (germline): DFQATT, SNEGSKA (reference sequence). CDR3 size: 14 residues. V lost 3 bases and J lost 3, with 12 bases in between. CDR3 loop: CSARVGDFNQPQHF. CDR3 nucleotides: TGCAGTGCTAGGGTAGGGGACTTCAATCAGCCCCAGCATTTT.